A single sample is the source of the 28 T cell receptor beta chains below, sequenced in a study of cytomegalovirus exposure and HLA in healthy donors. 13 Jbeta primers and 60 Vbeta primers were used for the PCR. Profiled with immunoSEQ multiplex PCR; TCRdb holds only in-frame clones, not every one. This table holds fewer than 100,000 clones, 60% to 80% found once. Source material: PBMCs. The receptor set was obtained from a woman in her 40s in good health and CMV-seronegative.

The chain couples TRBV7-9 to TRBJ2-5; D unresolved. The CDR3 length is 14 residues. Trimming removed 1 base from V and 5 bases from J, with 11 bases in between. Per germline, CDR1 SEHNR and CDR2 FQNEAQ (reference sequence). CDR3 nucleotide sequence: TGTGCCAGCAGCTTAGTATCAGGTGGCGAGACCCAGTACTTC. Translation gives CASSLVSGGETQYF.

The chain is built from TRBV5-1 and TRBJ2-1; possibly TRBD2 for D (6 bases). The V gene's germline CDR1 is SGHRS and CDR2 YFSETQ. CDR3 length: 14 residues. V was pared by 0 bases and J by 9 bases, with 13 bases between. As DNA, the CDR3 is TGCGCCAGCAGCTTGGCCCTAGCGTTAGGTGAGCAGTTCTTC. It is translated as CASSLALALGEQFF.

The genes are TRBV25-1 and TRBJ1-4; 7 nucleotides match TRBD1. The CDR3 sequence is 13 residues long. J gave up 3 bases and V 8 bases, and 3 bases lay outside the gene matches. Germline V lookup: CDR1 MGHDK, CDR2 SYGVNS. Written as DNA, the CDR3 is TGTGCCAGCGCCGGGACAGCTAATGAAAAACTGTTTTTT. Protein product: CASAGTANEKLFF. The full variable domain, in which reference TRBV25-1 and TRBJ1-4 provide the parts outside the CDR3, is EADIYQTPRYLVIGTGKKITLECSQTMGHDKMYWYQQDPGMELHLIHYSYGVNSTEKGDLSSESTVSRIRTEHFPLTLESARPSHTSQYLCASAGTANEKLFFGSGTQLSVL.

The V call is TRBV7-2, the J call TRBJ1-1; D is possibly TRBD1 (5 bases). V shed 2 bases and J shed 7 bases, with 17 bases lying between them. Looked up from germline, CDR1 is SGHTA and CDR2 is FQGNSA. The CDR3 spans 15 residues. CDR3 nucleotide sequence: TGTGCCAGCAGCTTAATGCAGGGTCCGACCTATGAAGCTTTCTTT. It is translated as CASSLMQGPTYEAFF. The full variable domain, with the rest looked up from reference TRBV7-2 and TRBJ1-1, is GAGVSQSPSNKVTEKGKDVELRCDPISGHTALYWYRQSLGQGLEFLIYFQGNSAPDKSGLPSDRFSAERTGGSVSTLTIQRTQQEDSAVYLCASSLMQGPTYEAFFGQGTRLTVV.

The chain is built from TRBV9 and TRBJ2-5; 9 bases fit TRBD2. The germline gives CDR1 SGDLS, CDR2 YYNGEE. The CDR3 spans 15 residues. With 0 bases clipped from V and 2 bases from J, the junction kept 2 bases outside the gene matches. CDR3 bases: TGTGCCAGCAGCGTAGTGCGGGGGGGACAAGAGACCCAGTACTTC. Its protein product is CASSVVRGGQETQYF.

This chain uses TRBV5-1 with TRBJ1-4, with no clear D. Trimming pared 0 bases from V and 0 bases from J, leaving 6 bases between. This CDR3 region has 15 residues. The germline V gene has CDR1 SGHRS and CDR2 YFSETQ. This CDR3 is CASSLGGATNEKLFF. The CDR3 DNA is TGCGCCAGCAGCTTGGGCGGGGCAACTAATGAAAAACTGTTTTTT.

This clone was counted between two and nine times. The chain joins TRBV6-5 to TRBJ2-3; maybe TRBD1 (5 bases). V was trimmed by 7 bases and J by 1 base, leaving 9 bases between them. CDR3 size: 13 residues. Germline loops: CDR1 MNHEY, CDR2 SVGAGI. The CDR3 is CASIEGGTDTQYF. The CDR3 DNA follows: TGTGCCAGCATCGAAGGGGGCACAGATACGCAGTATTTT.

The genes are TRBV7-8 and TRBJ2-7; 11 positions match TRBD2. This CDR3 comprises 21 residues. Germline CDR1 reads SGHVS; CDR2 reads FQNEAQ. With 3 bases clipped from V and 0 bases from J, the junction kept 19 bases outside the gene matches. CDR3 bases: TGTGCCAGCAGCTTGTTTCCCAAGACTAGCGGGAAAAACCCAAGCTCCTACGAGCAGTACTTC. Translated, it gives CASSLFPKTSGKNPSSYEQYF.

This clone turned up a few times. V gene TRBV10-3 combines with J gene TRBJ2-2; 9 bases fit TRBD2. Per germline, CDR1 ENHRY and CDR2 SYGVKD. The CDR3 length is 18 residues. J was trimmed by 6 bases and V by 2 bases; bases with no gene match: 13. The CDR3: CAISEVPAGGPLPGELFF. Written as DNA, the CDR3 is TGTGCCATCAGTGAGGTACCGGCGGGGGGGCCCCTACCCGGGGAGCTGTTTTTT.

The genes are TRBV30 and TRBJ2-2, with a weak D call TRBD1 (5 bases). Germline CDR1 GTSNPN, CDR2 SVGIG (reference sequence). V was cut by 1 base and J by 8 bases, with 11 bases left in between. This CDR3 region has 13 residues. CDR3 nucleotide sequence: TGTGCCTGGAGTGGTTTAGGGGTAGGGGAGCTGTTTTTT. It translates to CAWSGLGVGELFF.

This clone appeared many times. The chain recombines TRBV4-1 with TRBJ1-6; D remains unclear. The germline V gene has CDR1 MGHRA and CDR2 YSYEKL. CDR3 length: 12 residues. V was trimmed by 7 bases and J by 9 bases, leaving 10 bases between them. As DNA, the CDR3 is TGCGCCAGCAAAGGGAGGGCTTCACCCCTCCACTTT. This sequence encodes CASKGRASPLHF.

The rearrangement uses TRBV27 and TRBJ2-7; TRBD1 might be the D (5 bases). Looked up from germline, CDR1 is MNHEY and CDR2 is SMNVEV (reference sequence). V was cut by 0 bases and J by 2 bases, with 17 bases left in between. The CDR3 sequence is 17 residues long. CDR3 protein: CASSLSYPAGATYEQYF. CDR3 bases: TGTGCCAGCAGTTTATCCTATCCGGCTGGGGCTACCTACGAGCAGTACTTC.

The chain carries TRBV19 and TRBJ1-2; maybe TRBD1 (6 bases). With 5 bases removed from V and 4 bases from J, the gap between germline ends came to 20 bases. The length of the CDR3 is 16 residues. Germline V CDR1 and CDR2: LNHDA, SQIVND (reference sequence). CDR3 sequence (DNA): TGTGCCAGTAGTTCGAGCATCGGGACATCTGGCTATGGCTACACCTTC. Its translation: CASSSSIGTSGYGYTF.

The gene calls are TRBV6-5 and TRBJ1-1, with a weak D call TRBD1 (5 bases). CDR1 and CDR2 from the germline V gene are MNHEY and SVGAGI. The CDR3 is made up of 16 amino acids. Trimming removed 4 bases at V and 5 bases at J, with 20 bases between. CDR3 sequence reads: CASSSPGGSRGTEAFF. CDR3 coding DNA: TGTGCCAGCAGTTCCCCGGGGGGGAGCCGGGGAACTGAAGCTTTCTTT.

Concerning this clone: Other nucleotide sequences from this sample produce the same CDR3. V usage is TRBV10-3 and J usage is TRBJ1-1; D call uncertain. V lost 7 bases to trimming and J lost 1 base, with 10 bases between them. Germline CDR1 ENHRY, CDR2 SYGVKD. The CDR3 is 13 residues long. For the CDR3, the DNA is TGTGCCATCACCGGCGGAAAGAACACTGAAGCTTTCTTT. It translates to CAITGGKNTEAFF.

The chain uses TRBV19 and TRBJ2-7; no clear D gene. CDR1 is LNHDA and CDR2 is SQIVND in the germline V gene (reference sequence). The CDR3 has 13 residues. Trimming removed 6 bases from V and 2 bases from J, with 11 bases in between. CDR3 region: CASSTQATYEQYF. In nucleotides, the CDR3 is TGTGCCAGTAGCACGCAGGCCACCTACGAGCAGTACTTC.

The chain links TRBV28 to TRBJ1-1; D is unclear. CDR1 and CDR2 (germline): MDHEN, SYDVKM. Trimming cost V 2 bases and J 0 bases, with 13 bases left between them. There are 16 residues in the CDR3. CDR3 sequence: CASSLILEPMNTEAFF. In nucleotides, the CDR3 is TGTGCCAGCAGTTTAATTCTTGAGCCCATGAACACTGAAGCTTTCTTT.

This chain uses TRBV19 with TRBJ1-5; D is ambiguous. Per the germline V gene, CDR1 is LNHDA and CDR2 is SQIVND (reference sequence). CDR3 length: 15 residues. V dropped 5 bases and J dropped 2 bases, with 13 bases sitting between them. The CDR3 here is CASSPNRVGNQPQHF. In DNA form, the CDR3 reads TGTGCCAGTAGTCCTAACAGAGTCGGCAATCAGCCCCAGCATTTT. Looking up the rest from reference TRBV19 and TRBJ1-5 gives the full variable domain: DGGITQSPKYLFRKEGQNVTLSCEQNLNHDAMYWYRQDPGQGLRLIYYSQIVNDFQKGDIAEGYSVSREKKESFPLTVTSAQKNPTAFYLCASSPNRVGNQPQHFGDGTRLSIL.

J is TRBJ1-1 and V is TRBV10-3, with 9 bases fitting TRBD1. The CDR3 sequence is 14 residues long. V shed 8 bases, J shed 5 bases, and the junction held 9 bases outside the gene matches. CDR1 is ENHRY, CDR2 SYGVKD, per germline. As DNA, the CDR3 is TGTGCCATCGGCGAGACAGGGGGTATGACTGAAGCTTTCTTT. Its protein is CAIGETGGMTEAFF.

V and J are TRBV7-9 and TRBJ1-5, with D possibly being TRBD1 (6 bases). From germline, CDR1 is SEHNR and CDR2 FQNEAQ (reference sequence). The germline V and J ends were trimmed by 1 base and 0 bases, with 10 bases remaining between them. CDR3 length: 16 residues. The CDR3 is CASSLGQGYSNQPQHF. As DNA, the CDR3 is TGTGCCAGCAGCTTAGGGCAGGGGTATAGCAATCAGCCCCAGCATTTT.

This clone has a handful of counts. This chain connects TRBV4-2 to TRBJ1-4; 8 bases line up with TRBD1. The CDR3 contains 18 residues. Germline assignment: CDR1 LGHNA and CDR2 YNFKEQ. Trimming cost V 4 bases and J 7 bases; bases outside gene matches: 17. DNA of the CDR3: TGTGCCAGCAGCCCAACCTACTCAGGACAGGGACGGGTTGAAAAACTGTTTTTT. Amino acids: CASSPTYSGQGRVEKLFF.

This rearrangement joins TRBV18 to TRBJ2-7; possible D gene TRBD2, 5 bases. Germline V CDR1 and CDR2: KGHSH, LQKENI. V lost 4 bases and J 4 bases, leaving 8 bases between the germline ends. This CDR3 is 12 amino acids long. CDR3 sequence: CASSQEVYEQYF. CDR3 DNA: TGTGCCAGCTCACAGGAGGTGTACGAGCAGTACTTC. The whole variable domain, remainder taken from reference TRBV18 and TRBJ2-7, is NAGVMQNPRHLVRRRGQEARLRCSPMKGHSHVYWYRQLPEEGLKFMVYLQKENIIDESGMPKERFSAEFPKEGPSILRIQQVVRGDSAAYFCASSQEVYEQYFGPGTRLTVT.

This chain connects TRBV28 to TRBJ1-1; tentatively, D is TRBD1 (5 bases). Germline V gene lookup returns CDR1 MDHEN and CDR2 SYDVKM. This CDR3 is built from 12 residues. Trimming pared 6 bases from V and 7 bases from J, leaving 12 bases between. The CDR3 region is CASSFGHSEAFF. The CDR3 DNA follows: TGTGCCAGCAGCTTCGGACATAGTGAAGCTTTCTTT.

The V and J genes are TRBV29-1 and TRBJ1-1, with no clear D. Deletions cut 2 bases from V and 2 bases from J, with 9 bases between. This CDR3 comprises 13 residues. Germline assignment: CDR1 SQVTM and CDR2 ANQGSEA. The CDR3 is CSVESNSNTEAFF. In DNA form, the CDR3 reads TGCAGCGTTGAATCCAACAGTAACACTGAAGCTTTCTTT.

As to this clone: The identical CDR3 is also encoded by other nucleotide sequences in the sample. The V and J genes are TRBV5-1 and TRBJ2-7; TRBD1 matches 7 bases. CDR3 size: 12 residues. V dropped 2 bases and J dropped 4; count of bases not matched to a gene: 0. Germline CDR1 reads SGHRS; CDR2 reads YFSETQ. This CDR3 reads CASSLQGYEQYF. DNA of the CDR3: TGCGCCAGCAGCTTACAGGGGTACGAGCAGTACTTC.

The genes are TRBV7-8 and TRBJ1-2; D is unresolved. The germline V gene has CDR1 SGHVS and CDR2 FQNEAQ. The CDR3 spans 11 residues. The germline V and J ends were trimmed by 4 bases and 5 bases, with 5 bases remaining between them. The CDR3 bases are TGTGCCAGCAGCTCCTTATATGGCTACACCTTC. This gives the protein CASSSLYGYTF.

Only a few counts were recorded for this clone. The chain uses TRBV6-4 and TRBJ2-1; D might be TRBD2 (6 bases). Germline assignment: CDR1 MRHNA and CDR2 SNTAGT. The germline V and J ends were trimmed by 4 bases and 2 bases, with 12 bases remaining between them. The CDR3 has 15 residues. In DNA, the CDR3 is TGTGCCAGCAGTGCTCAGGGAGGAACCTACAATGAGCAGTTCTTC. Translating gives CASSAQGGTYNEQFF.

This clone was observed a handful of times. The V and J genes are TRBV29-1 and TRBJ1-1; 7 positions match TRBD1. The CDR3 contains 13 residues. Germline CDR1 reads SQVTM; CDR2 reads ANQGSEA. With V trimmed by 4 bases and J by 8 bases, 10 bases remained unmatched. The CDR3, as DNA: TGCAGCGTTGGGGGACAGAAACTACCAGAAGCTTTCTTT. As protein: CSVGGQKLPEAFF.